This T cell receptor beta chain was found in a study of blood T cell repertoires in COVID-19. Sequenced by immunoSEQ multiplex PCR; TCRdb stores in-frame clones only, minus some. Among under 250,000 clones listed, around nine tenths were seen once. With 4 bases clipped from V and 2 bases from J, the junction kept 5 bases outside the gene matches. The CDR3 has 16 residues. Germline CDR1 and CDR2: LNHDA and SQIVND (reference sequence). The sequenced material came from peripheral blood. The clonotype was recovered from a woman in her 70s with active or convalescent COVID-19. This chain joins TRBV19 and TRBJ2-3; TRBD2 agrees at 11 bases. The CDR3 reads CASSTIAGGPTDTQYF. CDR3 nucleotides: TGTGCCAGTAGTACTATAGCGGGGGGGCCCACAGATACGCAGTATTTT.